This T cell receptor (beta chain) was recorded in a study of T-cell memory formation after mild COVID-19. Study-level results: Some clones that responded turned up in pre-infection memory, which suggests that cross-reactive memory joined in. The main location of contracting CD4+ clones was CM and EM, and that of contracting CD8+ clones was EMRA.

TCRdb independently ran MiXCR on the 5' RACE reads; one entry per CDR3 protein. The sample includes hundreds of thousands of distinct CDR3 sequences, 20% to 30% seen only once; the top ten take roughly 13%. This clonotype was counted ten times or more. Its antigen is undetermined. Germline values: CDR1 KGHDR, CDR2 SFDVKD. Trimming cost V 2 bases and J 6 bases, with 9 bases left between them. The CDR3 loop spans 14 amino acids. The material sequenced was PBMCs or a T cell subset sorted from them (not recorded which). The gene calls are TRBV24-1 and TRBJ2-2; TRBD1 is a possible D gene (5 bases). The receptor comes from an adult woman who had mild COVID-19 (a few samples of this study predate the infection). Cell type and time point are not known. The CDR3 DNA reads TGTGCCACCAGTGATTCCAGGGTATCCGGGGAGCTGTTTTTT. It specifies CATSDSRVSGELFF.